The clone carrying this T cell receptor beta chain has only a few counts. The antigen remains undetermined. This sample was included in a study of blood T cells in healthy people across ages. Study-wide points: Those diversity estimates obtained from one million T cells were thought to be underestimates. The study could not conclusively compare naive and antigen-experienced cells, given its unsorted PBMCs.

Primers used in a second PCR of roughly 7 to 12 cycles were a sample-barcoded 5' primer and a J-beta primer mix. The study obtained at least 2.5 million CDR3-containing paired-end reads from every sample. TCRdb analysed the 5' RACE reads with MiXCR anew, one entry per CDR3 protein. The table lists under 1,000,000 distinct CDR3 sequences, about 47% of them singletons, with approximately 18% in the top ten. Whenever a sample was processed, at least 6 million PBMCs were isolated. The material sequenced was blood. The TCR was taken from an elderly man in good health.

CDR3 DNA: TGTGCCAGCAGTTTGGGACTAGCGGGAACACAAGAGACCCAGTACTTC. Translated, it gives CASSLGLAGTQETQYF. The chain is built from TRBV12-3 or TRBV12-4 and TRBJ2-5, with 13 bases fitting TRBD2. Losses at the gene ends were 3 bases for V and 2 bases for J; bases not matched to a gene: 3. The length of the CDR3 is 16 residues.